What follows is one T cell receptor beta chain and its context. Its specificity is unknown. PCR employed 60 Vbeta and 13 Jbeta primers. Some clones are missing from TCRdb's copy, which holds only in-frame ones; the method was immunoSEQ multiplex PCR. Seen here are approximately 190,000 clones, around 84% observed once, and the top ten hold over 2%. The data belong to a study of cytomegalovirus exposure and HLA in healthy donors. On the study more broadly: There were a few hundred genotyped donors. Of these, about 80% fell in the genetic ancestry cluster associated with self-reported Caucasian donors. Study-wide findings and caveats: Later on, a genetic analysis was performed. It linked a missense variant in DCLRE1C with V- and J-gene trimming of TCR beta.

The CDR3 extends over 13 amino acids. V gave up 10 bases and J gave up 2 bases; unmatched junction bases: 5. CDR1 WSHSY and CDR2 SAAADI come from the germline V gene. This sequence joins TRBV10-2 and TRBJ1-1; TRBD1 matches at 9 bases. Sequencing was performed on PBMCs. The clonotype was recovered from a woman aged 45-65 years in good health and CMV-seropositive. CDR3 sequence (DNA): TGCGCCACCAAGGGACAGGGCAACACTGAAGCTTTCTTT. This encodes CATKGQGNTEAFF.